The 17 T cell receptor beta chains in this list originate from one sample, sequenced in a study of glioma-infiltrating T cells after dendritic cell vaccination. Described time point: after dendritic cell vaccination, including at tumor progression/relapse. The method was immunoSEQ multiplex PCR; TCRdb's version includes in-frame clones alone and lacks a portion of them. The sample carries 85,000 or so clones, around 84% recorded once. Here the sequenced sample was blood, taken after dendritic cell vaccination. The receptors stem from a human donor with glioblastoma.

V gene TRBV14 combines with J gene TRBJ2-7; possibly TRBD1 for D (5 bases). The CDR3 is 16 amino acids. Germline V gene lookup returns CDR1 SGHDN and CDR2 FVKESK. The germline V and J ends were trimmed by 1 base and 7 bases, with 20 bases remaining between them. The CDR3 sequence: CASSQGAGPTSCEQYF. In DNA, the CDR3 is TGTGCCAGCAGCCAAGGGGCAGGGCCTACGTCGTGTGAGCAGTACTTC. Based on the CDR3 plus reference TRBV14 and TRBJ2-7, the full variable domain is EAGVTQFPSHSVIEKGQTVTLRCDPISGHDNLYWYRRVMGKEIKFLLHFVKESKQDESGMPNNRFLAERTGGTYSTLKVQPAELEDSGVYFCASSQGAGPTSCEQYFGPGTRLTVT.

This clone appeared once. The V and J genes are TRBV4-1 and TRBJ2-4, with TRBD2 as a possible D gene (6 bases). Trimming took off 0 bases at V and 4 bases at J, with 10 bases between the two ends. The germline gives CDR1 MGHRA, CDR2 YSYEKL. This CDR3 region has 15 residues. The CDR3 DNA follows: TGCGCCAGCAGCCAAGAAATCGGAGGGAAAAACATTCAGTACTTC. Its protein is CASSQEIGGKNIQYF.

The genes are TRBV4-1 and TRBJ1-1; tentatively, D is TRBD1 (5 bases). Germline CDR1 is MGHRA and CDR2 is YSYEKL. The CDR3 sequence is 16 residues long. The V end lost 0 bases, the J end lost 2 bases, and 13 bases lay between the germline ends. CDR3 protein: CASSQDRNRSNTEAFF. As DNA, the CDR3 is TGCGCCAGCAGCCAAGATCGGAACAGGTCAAACACTGAAGCTTTCTTT.

The V and J genes are TRBV7-9 and TRBJ1-2; TRBD1 agrees at 9 bases. Germline values: CDR1 SEHNR, CDR2 FQNEAQ (reference sequence). The CDR3 extends over 14 amino acids. V shed 4 bases, J shed 7 bases, and the junction held 7 bases outside the gene matches. The CDR3 is CASSSRDRVSGYTF. CDR3 DNA: TGTGCCAGCAGCTCCCGGGACAGGGTTTCTGGCTACACCTTC.

The chain carries TRBV6-5 and TRBJ1-2; 7 bases map to TRBD1. The CDR3 length is 15 residues. J lost 5 bases, V lost 5 bases, and 11 bases had no gene match. Per the germline V gene, CDR1 is MNHEY and CDR2 is SVGAGI. The CDR3 loop is CASSTPGQSLYGYTF. The CDR3 DNA sequence: TGTGCCAGCAGTACTCCGGGACAGTCCCTTTATGGCTACACCTTC.

This clone appeared a single time. The V gene is TRBV19, the J gene TRBJ2-3; 8 bases align to TRBD2. The junction had 3 bases not matched to a gene; V was cut back by 3 bases and J by 1 base. Germline V gives CDR1 LNHDA, CDR2 SQIVND (reference sequence). The CDR3 loop spans 15 amino acids. The CDR3 reads CASSMFSGGTDTQYF. CDR3 nucleotide sequence: TGTGCCAGTAGTATGTTTAGCGGGGGCACAGATACGCAGTATTTT.

The rearrangement joins TRBV9 to TRBJ2-4; 11 nucleotides match TRBD1. V lost 4 bases, J lost 8 bases, and 5 bases stayed unmatched. From germline, CDR1 is SGDLS and CDR2 YYNGEE. This CDR3 comprises 14 residues. This chain's CDR3 is CASSRTGGIDIQYF. DNA of the CDR3: TGTGCCAGCAGCCGGACAGGGGGCATAGACATTCAGTACTTC.

The chain is built from TRBV11-2 and TRBJ2-7, with D possibly TRBD2 on 7 matching bases. Trimming left V 2 bases short and J 0 bases short, with 17 bases between. The CDR3 spans 17 residues. Germline V gene lookup returns CDR1 SGHAT and CDR2 FQNNGV. The CDR3 DNA follows: TGTGCCAGCAGCTTAAGTAGGGGGGGAACTAGCTCCTACGAGCAGTACTTC. The encoded protein is CASSLSRGGTSSYEQYF.

Notes on this clone: The sample contains more than one DNA sequence encoding this CDR3. The chain couples TRBV7-9 to TRBJ2-3; perhaps TRBD1 as D (7 bases). Germline lookup yields CDR1 SEHNR and CDR2 FQNEAQ (reference sequence). The CDR3 covers 17 residues. Trimming shortened V by 4 bases and J by 2 bases, and 19 bases separated the two germline ends. The CDR3 nucleotides read TGTGCCAGCAGCTCCACCCGTACAGGGGACTCCACAGATACGCAGTATTTT. Residues: CASSSTRTGDSTDTQYF.

The V and J genes are TRBV19 and TRBJ2-2, with unresolved D. The CDR3 sequence is 14 residues long. Deletions cut 3 bases from V and 3 bases from J, with 8 bases between. The germline CDR1 and CDR2 sequences are LNHDA and SQIVND (reference sequence). CDR3 in amino acids: CASSMLRYTGELFF. DNA of the CDR3: TGTGCCAGTAGTATGCTAAGATACACCGGGGAGCTGTTTTTT.

The chain links TRBV27 to TRBJ1-1, with TRBD1 matching over 8 bases. Germline V gene data show CDR1 as MNHEY and CDR2 as SMNVEV (reference sequence). This CDR3 comprises 15 residues. V was pared by 2 bases and J by 0 bases, with 2 bases of the junction left unmatched. DNA of the CDR3: TGTGCCAGCAGTTTACTGACAGGGGTGAACACTGAAGCTTTCTTT. It translates to CASSLLTGVNTEAFF.

There are a few counts of this clone. The rearrangement uses TRBV2 and TRBJ1-5; 8 bases are shared with TRBD1. V was clipped by 10 bases and J by 1 base; unmatched bases: 12. In germline, CDR1 is SNHLY, CDR2 FYNNEI. The CDR3 extends over 16 amino acids. The CDR3 DNA is TGTGCCACGAGAGACAGGGGTCTTCCAAGCAATCAGCCCCAGCATTTT. It codes for CATRDRGLPSNQPQHF.

The chain joins TRBV7-8 to TRBJ1-5; 9 bases match TRBD1. The CDR3 has 17 amino acids. Germline V lookup: CDR1 SGHVS, CDR2 FQNEAQ. V was pared by 5 bases and J by 5 bases, with 13 bases of the junction left unmatched. CDR3 in amino acids: CASSELTGTGTDQPQHF. The DNA of the CDR3 is TGTGCCAGCAGCGAACTGACCGGGACAGGGACCGATCAGCCCCAGCATTTT.

This sequence joins TRBV7-7 and TRBJ1-1, with 7 bases lining up with TRBD1. The CDR3 has 13 residues. The germline CDR1 and CDR2 sequences are SSHAT and FNYEAQ (reference sequence). J gave up 3 bases and V 5 bases, and 3 bases lay outside the gene matches. The CDR3 here is CASSRGTDTEAFF. The CDR3 DNA follows: TGTGCCAGCAGCCGAGGGACAGACACTGAAGCTTTCTTT.

CDR3 sequence (DNA): TGTGCCAGCGAACAGGGGAATAATGAAAAACTGTTTTTT. It yields the protein CASEQGNNEKLFF. This rearrangement joins TRBV21-1 to TRBJ1-4; TRBD1 reflects the table's D call only, with no check against the DNA. TRBV21-1 is a documented pseudogene. The CDR3 totals 13 residues.

The V and J genes are TRBV6-1 and TRBJ2-1, with 15 bases matching TRBD2. Germline CDR1 reads MNHNS; CDR2 reads SASEGT. Trimming at V came to 4 bases and at J to 7 bases, leaving 2 bases not matched to a gene. The CDR3 sequence is 15 residues long. CDR3 sequence: CASSGTSGGGNEQFF. Written as DNA, the CDR3 is TGTGCCAGCAGTGGGACTAGCGGGGGGGGAAATGAGCAGTTCTTC.

V is TRBV5-1 and J is TRBJ2-3; TRBD2 matches at 9 bases. The junction had 7 bases not matched to a gene; V was cut back by 3 bases and J by 2 bases. Germline CDR1 reads SGHRS; CDR2 reads YFSETQ. The CDR3 is 16 residues long. The CDR3 reads CASSSQTSGITDTQYF. Written as DNA, the CDR3 is TGCGCCAGCAGCTCCCAGACTAGCGGAATCACAGATACGCAGTATTTT.